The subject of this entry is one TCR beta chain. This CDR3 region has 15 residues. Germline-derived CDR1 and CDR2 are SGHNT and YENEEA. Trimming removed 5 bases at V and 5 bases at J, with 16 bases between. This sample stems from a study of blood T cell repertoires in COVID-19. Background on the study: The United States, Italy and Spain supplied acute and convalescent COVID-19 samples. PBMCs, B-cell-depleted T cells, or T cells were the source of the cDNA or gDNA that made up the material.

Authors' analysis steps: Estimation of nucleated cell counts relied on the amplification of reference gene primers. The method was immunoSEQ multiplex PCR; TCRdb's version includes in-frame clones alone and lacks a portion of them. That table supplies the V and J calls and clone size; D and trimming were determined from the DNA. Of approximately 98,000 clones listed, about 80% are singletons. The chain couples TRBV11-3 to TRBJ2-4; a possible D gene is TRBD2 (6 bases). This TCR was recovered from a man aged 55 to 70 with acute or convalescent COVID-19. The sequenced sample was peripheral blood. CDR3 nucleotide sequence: TGTGCCAGCAGCATTGACTGGGGCGGGGAAAACATTCAGTACTTC. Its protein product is CASSIDWGGENIQYF.